This T cell receptor (beta chain) was sequenced for a study of CD4 T cell repertoires in COVID-19. Study-level background: CFSE-low cells expanded nine to ten days with IL-2, then restimulated with other coronavirus spikes. Study-wide findings and caveats: Between roughly 6 and 26% of SARS-CoV-2 clonotypes also appeared in SARS-CoV and/or HKU1 spike cultures. Suggested intraclonal diversification: top SARS-CoV-2-reactive clonotypes appeared in two or three memory subsets.

Produced via immunoSEQ multiplex PCR; TCRdb's table is partial and in-frame only. Here the sample spans approximately 75,000 clones, about four fifths being singletons. The CDR3 has 13 residues. Deletions cut 7 bases from V and 3 bases from J, with 9 bases between. Germline lookup yields CDR1 MNHEY and CDR2 SVGAGI. Samples came from patients recovered from mild-to-severe COVID-19. Concerning this clone: As yet, its antigen is unknown.

This chain links TRBV6-5 with TRBJ1-4; D remains unclear. This clonotype was obtained from a human donor who had COVID-19. The input for sequencing was CD4+ T cells from peripheral blood, taken after recovery from COVID-19. CDR3 region: CASKRAANEKLFF. CDR3 bases: TGTGCCAGCAAGAGGGCGGCTAATGAAAAACTGTTTTTT.